Here is one T cell receptor (beta chain) with its context. Its specificity is unknown. It was approximately 10 milliliters of peripheral blood that were drawn from each donor. The source of the sample is a study of blood T cells in healthy people across ages. As for the study in general: Every two T cells gave about one barcoded beta molecule via template switching.

Germline V CDR1 and CDR2: MDHEN, SYDVKM. The ends were cut back, 6 bases at V and 0 bases at J, with 12 bases in the middle. The CDR3 covers 15 residues. The second PCR ran 7 to 11 cycles with a sample-barcoded 5' primer and J-beta primers. MiXCR, applied by TCRdb to the 5' RACE reads, yields one record per CDR3 protein. The sample records roughly 700,000 distinct CDR3 sequences, 20% to 25% being singletons. Study conclusions and caveats: Naive T cell percentage by flow cytometry tracked strongly with beta diversity.

These data were likewise used in another study, on T cells of mothers and their children. That paper notes: In each mother, TCR beta CDR3 reads exceeded 8 million; in each child, they numbered some 2.8 million.

The V gene is TRBV28, the J gene TRBJ2-4; D may correspond to TRBD1 or TRBD2 (7 bases each). Sequenced material: blood. This receptor was identified in a boy younger than 18 in good health. For the CDR3, the DNA is TGTGCCAGCAGCCCAGGGGGGGTAGCCAAAAACATTCAGTACTTC. It encodes CASSPGGVAKNIQYF.